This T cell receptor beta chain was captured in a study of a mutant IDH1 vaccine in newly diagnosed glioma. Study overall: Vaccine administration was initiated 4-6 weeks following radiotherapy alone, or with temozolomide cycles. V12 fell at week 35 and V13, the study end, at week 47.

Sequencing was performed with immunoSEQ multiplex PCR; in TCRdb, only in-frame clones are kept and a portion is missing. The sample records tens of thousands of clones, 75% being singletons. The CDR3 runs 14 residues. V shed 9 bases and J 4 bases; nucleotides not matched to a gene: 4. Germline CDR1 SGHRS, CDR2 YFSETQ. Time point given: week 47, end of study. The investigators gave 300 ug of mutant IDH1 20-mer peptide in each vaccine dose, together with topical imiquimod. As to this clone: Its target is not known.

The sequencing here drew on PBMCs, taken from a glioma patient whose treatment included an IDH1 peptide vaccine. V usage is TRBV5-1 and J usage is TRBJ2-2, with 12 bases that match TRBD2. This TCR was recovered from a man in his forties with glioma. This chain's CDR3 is CATQTSGSTGELFF. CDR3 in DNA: TGCGCCACCCAGACTAGCGGGAGCACCGGGGAGCTGTTTTTT.